Reported below is one T cell receptor (beta chain). Its antigen is not known. The data originate from a study of human T cells and chemical hapten exposure. Looking at the study overall: Upper back patch tests used 0.01% DPC, scored after 6 days.

Study-level findings and limits: Alopecia affecting every donor means their immune response may not match healthy people's. Counts of TCRs expanded at PT1 correlated positively with patch test score.

Stated time point: patch test 2, 6 weeks after DPC sensitization. Sample treatment: therapeutic diphenylcyclopropenone sensitization with weekly scalp DPC. CDR1 and CDR2 (germline): SEHNR, FQNEAQ (reference sequence). The CDR3 runs 18 residues. The V segment lost 5 bases and the J segment 3 bases; nucleotides outside the gene matches: 18. Via MiXCR, TCRdb re-called the RACE reads, giving one row per CDR3 protein. Among tens of thousands of distinct CDR3 sequences listed, approximately 9% were seen once. The chain links TRBV7-9 to TRBJ2-7, with 8 bases lining up with TRBD1. The starting material was whole blood, obtained in connection with sensitization to the hapten diphenylcyclopropenone (DPC). This clonotype was obtained from a man aged 25 to 45 with alopecia areata. Some clones in this sample may be carry-over from other donors' samples. This CDR3 reads CASSMTGDRLDRDYEQYF. The CDR3 DNA reads TGTGCCAGCAGCATGACAGGGGACCGACTAGATAGGGACTACGAGCAGTACTTC.